The text below deals with one T cell receptor (beta chain). Its antigen is currently unknown. Replicate PCRs run on unsorted PBMC used 250 to 350 ng DNA, which was 31,000 or so T cell genomes. Profiled with immunoSEQ multiplex PCR; TCRdb holds only in-frame clones, not every one. The table lists around 430,000 clones, around 75% of them singletons. Germline V gives CDR1 GTSNPN, CDR2 SVGIG (reference sequence). The CDR3 runs 13 residues. Donation came from healthy HIV-negative adults that had no recent acute infections or vaccinations. The sample comes from a study of shared clonotypes between healthy human individuals. Study-wide points: A limitation of the genetic and exposure-history diversity represented arose from few donors.

The sample taken for sequencing was PBMCs. This receptor was obtained from a woman between 35 and 50 years old in good health. Some clones in this sample may be carry-over from other donors' samples. The chain has TRBV30 and TRBJ2-5, with D tentatively TRBD2 (5 bases). The DNA end is more similar to TRBJ2-7, so the J call may be wrong. The chain's CDR3 is CAWSKRTRYEQYF. The CDR3 nucleotides are TGTGCCTGGAGTAAACGGACTCGCTACGAGCAGTACTTC.